The present T cell receptor beta chain was sequenced within a study of post-analysis software for immune sequencing data. Trimming removed 7 bases from V and 1 base from J, with 24 bases in between. Germline lookup yields CDR1 ENHRY and CDR2 SYGVKD. The CDR3 runs to 18 residues. This clonotype was observed a single time. The antigen remains undetermined. Presence of unique molecular identifiers characterized the TCR beta cDNA libraries. TCRdb re-analysed the PCR reads in MiXCR, keeping a single row per CDR3 protein. Here the sample spans approximately 570,000 distinct CDR3 sequences, 44% being singletons. Study-wide results and caveats: About 5 TRBV segments were significantly more frequent in patients than in controls. TRBV5-6, TRBV5-1 and TRBV20-1 were among these segments.

The material sequenced was blood. The V call is TRBV10-3, the J call TRBJ2-3, with D possibly called TRBD1 or TRBD2 (6 bases each). The TCR was taken from a girl aged 5-17 years with multiple sclerosis. CDR3 nucleotide sequence: TGTGCCATCAAGGGTTCAACGGGGGCCACGGAGGGCACAGATACGCAGTATTTT. Translating gives CAIKGSTGATEGTDTQYF.